A selection of T cell receptor beta chains follows, all from one sample in a study of T cell responses to AZD1222 COVID-19 vaccine. TCRdb keeps only in-frame clones here, not all; method: immunoSEQ multiplex PCR. The table lists over 85,000 clones, around 90% of them singletons. The material sequenced was peripheral blood, taken 28 days after the second AZD1222 dose. These receptors were collected from an adult who received the AZD1222 COVID-19 vaccine. Both conserved end residues are part of each CDR3. A D gene is named only where the DNA matches it firmly. Size tells how often a clone was seen (once, few, many) or the class of an expanded clone, and some rows leave it out.

d_call	clone_size	v_call	j_call	cdr3_aa	cdr3_nt
-	-	TRBV28	TRBJ1-5	CASTRSNQPQHF	TGTGCCAGCACCCGAAGCAATCAGCCCCAGCATTTT
-	-	TRBV5-1	TRBJ2-7	CASSSTKGRDKTYEQYF	TGCGCCAGCAGCTCAACCAAGGGCCGGGACAAGACCTACGAGCAGTACTTC
TRBD1	-	TRBV11-2	TRBJ2-5	CASSFRDSYQETQYF	TGTGCCAGCAGCTTTCGGGACAGTTACCAAGAGACCCAGTACTTC
-	-	TRBV20-1	TRBJ1-2	CSARGVYGYTF	TGCAGTGCTAGAGGGGTCTATGGCTACACCTTC
TRBD2	-	TRBV24-1	TRBJ2-4	CATSDSRGGGNIQYF	TGTGCCACCAGTGACTCTCGGGGGGGTGGCAACATTCAGTACTTC
TRBD1	-	TRBV18	TRBJ1-1	CASSPRTGPTEAFF	TGTGCCAGCTCACCGCGGACAGGGCCCACTGAAGCTTTCTTT
-	-	TRBV12-3/TRBV12-4	TRBJ2-5	CASSFGGWETQYF	TGTGCCAGCAGTTTTGGGGGGTGGGAGACCCAGTACTTC
-	once	TRBV5-1	TRBJ1-1	CASSPDGVNTEAFF	TGCGCCAGCAGCCCTGACGGCGTGAACACTGAAGCTTTCTTT
-	-	TRBV5-6	TRBJ1-4	CASSLEDSLLATNEKLFF	TGTGCCAGCAGCTTGGAAGACAGTCTCCTTGCAACTAATGAAAAACTGTTTTTT
-	-	TRBV30	TRBJ1-5	CAWSVSVGQPQHF	TGTGCCTGGAGTGTCTCAGTCGGACAGCCCCAGCATTTT
-	-	TRBV9	TRBJ2-5	CASRPGSGQETQYF	TGTGCCAGCCGACCAGGGAGCGGGCAAGAGACCCAGTACTTC
TRBD2	-	TRBV7-2	TRBJ2-3	CASSLGGAGADTQYF	TGTGCCAGCAGCTTAGGAGGGGCGGGGGCAGATACGCAGTATTTT
-	-	TRBV5-1	TRBJ2-2	CASSFSGNTGELFF	TGCGCCAGCAGCTTTTCAGGGAACACCGGGGAGCTGTTTTTT
TRBD1	-	TRBV18	TRBJ2-2	CASSPSGGTGELFF	TGTGCCAGCTCACCTTCAGGGGGCACCGGGGAGCTGTTTTTT
TRBD1	-	TRBV7-2	TRBJ2-5	CASSSDRDETQYF	TGTGCCAGCAGCTCGGACAGGGACGAGACCCAGTACTTC
-	-	TRBV2	TRBJ1-4	CASSTGYSKLFF	TGTGCCAGCAGTACTGGATACAGTAAACTGTTTTTT
-	once	TRBV12-3/TRBV12-4	TRBJ1-2	CASSPFGQYGYTF	TGTGCCAGCAGCCCATTCGGACAATATGGCTACACCTTC
-	-	TRBV7-9	TRBJ1-5	CASSLNGPGSNQPQHF	TGTGCCAGCAGCTTAAACGGGCCCGGGAGCAATCAGCCCCAGCATTTT
-	once	TRBV4-1	TRBJ2-5	CASSPGGTQYF	TGCGCCAGCAGCCCTGGGGGGACCCAGTACTTC
-	-	TRBV6-1	TRBJ1-5	CASSEARGAFQPQHF	TGTGCCAGCAGTGAAGCGAGAGGGGCGTTTCAGCCCCAGCATTTT
TRBD1	once	TRBV6-1	TRBJ1-5	CASSEFRTGSYQPQHF	TGTGCCAGCAGTGAATTCAGGACAGGGTCTTATCAGCCCCAGCATTTT
TRBD1	once	TRBV3-1/TRBV3-2	TRBJ2-2	CASSSEAGGGGELFF	TGTGCCAGCAGCTCGGAGGCAGGGGGCGGCGGGGAGCTGTTTTTT
-	-	TRBV5-1	TRBJ1-2	CASSLVGAYGYTF	TGCGCCAGCAGCCTCGTGGGAGCCTATGGCTACACCTTC
-	-	TRBV11-2	TRBJ2-7	CASSFGRDYEQYF	TGTGCCAGCAGCTTCGGCAGGGACTACGAGCAGTACTTC
TRBD2	once	TRBV3-1/TRBV3-2	TRBJ2-2	CASSVGLVDGELFF	TGTGCCAGCAGCGTGGGACTAGTGGACGGGGAGCTGTTTTTT
TRBD1	few	TRBV2	TRBJ1-2	CASSPTGGIYGYTF	TGTGCCAGCAGTCCTACAGGGGGCATCTATGGCTACACCTTC
-	-	TRBV6-5	TRBJ1-1	CASQYGSGTEAFF	TGTGCCAGCCAGTATGGGTCAGGCACTGAAGCTTTCTTT
TRBD1	once	TRBV6-1	TRBJ1-4	CASSDQTGGDEKLFF	TGTGCCAGCAGTGACCAGACAGGGGGGGATGAAAAACTGTTTTTT
-	-	TRBV5-4	TRBJ2-7	CASSPSYLGGYEQYF	TGTGCCAGCAGCCCGAGTTATCTAGGGGGCTACGAGCAGTACTTC
TRBD1	-	TRBV29-1	TRBJ1-1	CSVVGSGGLGTEAFF	TGCAGCGTTGTTGGGTCAGGGGGTTTGGGCACTGAAGCTTTCTTT
-	once	TRBV5-4	TRBJ2-3	CASSLKAGPGIADTQYF	TGTGCCAGCAGCTTGAAGGCAGGACCCGGTATCGCAGATACGCAGTATTTT
TRBD2	-	TRBV5-4	TRBJ2-5	CASSRTSGSQETQYF	TGTGCCAGCAGCAGGACTAGCGGGAGTCAAGAGACCCAGTACTTC
-	-	TRBV6-5	TRBJ1-1	CASSYWRIPGGTEAFF	TGTGCCAGCAGTTACTGGAGGATCCCTGGGGGCACTGAAGCTTTCTTT
-	once	TRBV5-8	TRBJ2-2	CASSDPGHPTGELFF	TGTGCCAGCTCCGACCCGGGACACCCCACCGGGGAGCTGTTTTTT
-	-	TRBV29-1	TRBJ2-7	CSVTTGNYEQYF	TGCAGCGTAACCACAGGGAACTACGAGCAGTACTTC
TRBD2	once	TRBV7-2	TRBJ2-3	CASRGEDTQYF	TGTGCCAGCCGGGGGGAAGATACGCAGTATTTT
-	-	TRBV5-1	TRBJ1-1	CASSLVPLEGTEAFF	TGCGCCAGCAGCTTGGTGCCCTTAGAGGGCACTGAAGCTTTCTTT
-	-	TRBV12-3/TRBV12-4	TRBJ1-5	CASRGVSNQPQHF	TGTGCCAGCAGGGGGGTTAGCAATCAGCCCCAGCATTTT
-	once	TRBV19	TRBJ1-2	CASIPTAGYYGYTF	TGTGCCAGTATCCCAACCGCGGGTTACTATGGCTACACCTTC
-	-	TRBV18	TRBJ1-6	CASSPQGPRNSPLHF	TGTGCCAGCTCACCACAGGGCCCGCGGAATTCACCCCTCCACTTT
-	-	TRBV29-1	TRBJ2-3	CSVESGGQSTDTQYF	TGCAGCGTTGAAAGTGGGGGGCAGTCCACAGATACGCAGTATTTT
TRBD2	-	TRBV4-3	TRBJ2-1	CASSQEPSGSYNEQFF	TGCGCCAGCAGCCAAGAGCCTAGCGGATCCTACAATGAGCAGTTCTTC
TRBD1	-	TRBV5-6	TRBJ2-5	CASSTRRTGQETQYF	TGTGCCAGCAGCACCCGTAGGACAGGGCAAGAGACCCAGTACTTC
-	-	TRBV7-9	TRBJ2-7	CASSLAWGYEQYF	TGTGCCAGCAGCTTAGCATGGGGCTACGAGCAGTACTTC
TRBD1	-	TRBV5-4	TRBJ1-2	CASSWPGQGTGINYGYTF	TGTGCCAGCAGCTGGCCGGGACAGGGAACGGGGATTAACTATGGCTACACCTTC
-	-	TRBV2	TRBJ2-5	CASSGAEGGETQYF	TGTGCCAGCAGTGGGGCGGAGGGCGGAGAGACCCAGTACTTC
-	-	TRBV3-1/TRBV3-2	TRBJ1-1	CAGSMGLNTEAFF	TGTGCCGGGAGTATGGGCCTGAACACTGAAGCTTTCTTT
-	-	TRBV5-1	TRBJ1-1	CASSLSGNMNTEAFF	TGCGCCAGCAGCTTGTCCGGGAACATGAACACTGAAGCTTTCTTT